What follows is one T cell receptor (beta chain) and its context. The antigen remains unidentified. The source material, 20-30 mg of unsorted bulk tissue, was used to co-extract RNA and DNA. The researchers produced TCR beta cDNA from 400 to 650 ng total RNA with a constant-region primer. Investigators got TCR beta libraries out of three nested multiplex PCR rounds, done with slightly modified ARM-PCR. TRBV1-TRBV30 forward and Cbeta reverse primers drove the first two approximately 10-cycle rounds. TCRdb re-analysed the multiplex PCR reads in MiXCR, keeping a single row per CDR3 protein. The sample holds 90,000 to 150,000 distinct CDR3 sequences, roughly 75% seen once. This specimen belongs to a study of tumor-infiltrating lymphocytes in primary liver carcinoma. Study observations and caveats: Blood trailed tumors significantly in top-250-clone fraction (p = 0.039).

In germline, CDR1 is SQVTM, CDR2 ANQGSEA. The CDR3 runs to 13 residues. The sequenced sample was tumor-adjacent normal liver tissue. The sequence was obtained from a woman aged 60-75 years with primary liver carcinoma and hepatitis B virus infection. The genes are TRBV29-1 and TRBJ1-1; D remains ambiguous. The CDR3 region has the DNA TGCAGTGCCAGGAGAGAAACGAACACTGAAGCTTTCTTT. Protein: CSARRETNTEAFF.